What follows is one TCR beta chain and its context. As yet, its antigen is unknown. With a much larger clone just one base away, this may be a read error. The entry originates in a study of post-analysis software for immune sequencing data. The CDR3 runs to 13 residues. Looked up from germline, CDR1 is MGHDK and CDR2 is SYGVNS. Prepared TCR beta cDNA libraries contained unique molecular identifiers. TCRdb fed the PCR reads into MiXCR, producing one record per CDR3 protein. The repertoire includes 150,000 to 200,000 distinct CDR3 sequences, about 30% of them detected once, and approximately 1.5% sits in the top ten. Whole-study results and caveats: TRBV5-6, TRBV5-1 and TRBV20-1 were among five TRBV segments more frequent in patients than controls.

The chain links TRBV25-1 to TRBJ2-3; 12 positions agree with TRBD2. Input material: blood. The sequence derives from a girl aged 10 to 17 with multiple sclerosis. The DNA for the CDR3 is TGTGTCAGCGGACTAGCGGGGACAGATACGCAGTATTTT. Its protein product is CVSGLAGTDTQYF.